A selection of T cell receptor beta chains follows, all from one sample in a study of OX40 agonist ivuxolimab in advanced cancers. Assay used: immunoSEQ multiplex PCR; TCRdb lists only in-frame clones, some missing. This sample has around 20,000 clones, with around three quarters found just once. Sample: CD4+ or CD8+ T cells sorted from blood, taken in a trial of the OX40 agonist ivuxolimab. The origin of the receptors is an adult with an advanced solid tumor such as melanoma, head and neck, liver or kidney cancer. CDR3s include the opening cysteine and the closing phenylalanine or tryptophan. D genes are given only for firm matches. Not all rows give a size; the values are once, few, many and, for expanded clones, a class.

V: TRBV5-6; D: TRBD1; J: TRBJ2-2; size: -; DNA: TGTGCCAGCAGCGCAGGGACAGGGGGATTTCCCGGGGAGCTGTTTTTT; CDR3: CASSAGTGGFPGELFF
V: TRBV5-5; D: -; J: TRBJ1-2; size: few; DNA: TGTGCCAGCAGTTCCGACAGCTATGGCTACACCTTC; CDR3: CASSSDSYGYTF
V: TRBV4-2; D: -; J: TRBJ2-4; size: -; DNA: TGTGCCAGCAGCCAAGACACAGACCTAGCCAAAAACATTCAGTACTTC; CDR3: CASSQDTDLAKNIQYF
V: TRBV19; D: -; J: TRBJ1-1; size: -; DNA: TGTGCCAGTAGTCTCCGCCCCACGACGGAGCCGTTCGAAGCTTTCTTT; CDR3: CASSLRPTTEPFEAFF
V: TRBV19; D: TRBD2; J: TRBJ2-1; size: -; DNA: TGTGCCAGTAGTAACCGACTAGCCGGTGAGCAGTTCTTC; CDR3: CASSNRLAGEQFF
V: TRBV11-3; D: -; J: TRBJ2-1; size: -; DNA: TGTGCCAGCAGCTTTAGGGGTTCAGGGCTCGGAAATGAGCAGTTCTTC; CDR3: CASSFRGSGLGNEQFF
V: TRBV9; D: -; J: TRBJ1-5; size: few; DNA: TGTGCCAGCATCCCCACGGTAAGCAATCAGCCCCAGCATTTT; CDR3: CASIPTVSNQPQHF
V: TRBV29-1; D: TRBD1; J: TRBJ2-7; size: -; DNA: TGCAGCATCGGGACAGGCGATACCTACGAGCAGTACTTC; CDR3: CSIGTGDTYEQYF
V: TRBV5-1; D: -; J: TRBJ2-5; size: -; DNA: TGCGCCAGCAGCTTGACCCGACCATTCCGGGAGCCCCAGGAGACCCAGTACTTC; CDR3: CASSLTRPFREPQETQYF
V: TRBV6-7; D: -; J: TRBJ2-3; size: -; DNA: TGTGCCAGCAGTTACGGACTCGGCCCAAGCACAGATACGCAGTATTTT; CDR3: CASSYGLGPSTDTQYF
V: TRBV5-1; D: -; J: TRBJ2-2; size: -; DNA: TGCGCCAGCAGCTTAAGCGGGGAGCTGTTTTTT; CDR3: CASSLSGELFF
V: TRBV2; D: -; J: TRBJ2-1; size: -; DNA: TGTGCCAGCGGGACACCCGAGATGAACAATGAGCAGTTCTTC; CDR3: CASGTPEMNNEQFF
V: TRBV28; D: TRBD2; J: TRBJ2-1; size: -; DNA: TGTGCCAGCAGTTCCATAGCCTCCCTAGCGGGGCTCCTCTACAATGAGCAGTTCTTC; CDR3: CASSSIASLAGLLYNEQFF
V: TRBV5-4; D: TRBD1; J: TRBJ2-5; size: -; DNA: TGTGCCAGCAGCGACTCCGGGACAGGGACCCAAGAGACCCAGTACTTC; CDR3: CASSDSGTGTQETQYF
V: TRBV18; D: -; J: TRBJ2-5; size: -; DNA: TGTGCCAGCTCACCCGAGGACTACTCAGGGGAGACCCAGTACTTC; CDR3: CASSPEDYSGETQYF
V: TRBV30; D: TRBD1; J: TRBJ1-1; size: many; DNA: TGTGCCTGGGCCCCAATGACAGGGGAGAACACTGAAGCTTTCTTT; CDR3: CAWAPMTGENTEAFF
V: TRBV27; D: -; J: TRBJ1-6; size: -; DNA: TGTGCCAGCAGTTTATCCAGCGGATCGTCGCCCCTCCACTTT; CDR3: CASSLSSGSSPLHF
V: TRBV27; D: TRBD2; J: TRBJ2-1; size: -; DNA: TGTGCCAGCAGCCCGGGACTAGAGTTGAATGAGCAGTTCTTC; CDR3: CASSPGLELNEQFF
V: TRBV5-1; D: TRBD2; J: TRBJ2-1; size: -; DNA: TGCGCCAGCAGCCCTCTGGGGGGGAGGAATGAGCAGTTCTTC; CDR3: CASSPLGGRNEQFF
V: TRBV19; D: -; J: TRBJ1-1; size: -; DNA: TGTGCCAGTAGTATAGGAAAGACGGGGGGCACTGAAGCTTTCTTT; CDR3: CASSIGKTGGTEAFF
V: TRBV6-5; D: -; J: TRBJ2-1; size: -; DNA: TGTGCCAGCGGACGGGACAATGAGCAGTTCTTC; CDR3: CASGRDNEQFF
V: TRBV11-2; D: -; J: TRBJ1-1; size: -; DNA: TGTGCCAGCAGCTCTCCTTATACGACCGTTTACACTGAAGCTTTCTTT; CDR3: CASSSPYTTVYTEAFF
V: TRBV11-2; D: TRBD1; J: TRBJ1-2; size: -; DNA: TGTGCCAGCAGCCCAGGGGGCATAGGCTATGGCTACACCTTC; CDR3: CASSPGGIGYGYTF
V: TRBV19; D: -; J: TRBJ1-5; size: few; DNA: TGTGCCAGTAGTATTATGGGCCCCCGGCAGCCCCAGCATTTT; CDR3: CASSIMGPRQPQHF
V: TRBV10-1; D: -; J: TRBJ2-2; size: few; DNA: TGCGCCAGCAGTACCGGCAGGCCTCCGAACACCGGGGAGCTGTTTTTT; CDR3: CASSTGRPPNTGELFF
V: TRBV28; D: -; J: TRBJ2-7; size: -; DNA: TGTGCCAGCAGTTTGTTACAGTCAACCTACGAGCAGTACTTC; CDR3: CASSLLQSTYEQYF
V: TRBV25-1; D: TRBD1; J: TRBJ1-1; size: -; DNA: TGTGCCAGCAGTGAGGCCTTGGACAGGGTGAACACTGAAGCTTTCTTT; CDR3: CASSEALDRVNTEAFF
V: TRBV19; D: -; J: TRBJ1-2; size: -; DNA: TGTGCCAGTAGTATGAAGACAGCAGCTAACTATGGCTACACCTTC; CDR3: CASSMKTAANYGYTF
V: TRBV7-9; D: -; J: TRBJ2-1; size: -; DNA: TGTGCCAGCAGCTTAGGTGGCGAGCAGTTCTTC; CDR3: CASSLGGEQFF
V: TRBV14; D: -; J: TRBJ2-7; size: -; DNA: TGTGCCAGCAGGCTCTCCGCTACCTACGAGCAGTACTTC; CDR3: CASRLSATYEQYF
V: TRBV2; D: -; J: TRBJ2-3; size: -; DNA: TGTGCCAGCAGGGGCCGGGATACTACCACAGATACGCAGTATTTT; CDR3: CASRGRDTTTDTQYF
V: TRBV29-1; D: TRBD2; J: TRBJ2-1; size: -; DNA: TGCAGCGTTGTGGGTCCGGGACTAGCGGGCTGTGCGTTCTTC; CDR3: CSVVGPGLAGCAFF
V: TRBV18; D: -; J: TRBJ2-7; size: -; DNA: TGTGCCAGCTCACCCGTGAGGGACACCTCCTACGAGCAGTACTTC; CDR3: CASSPVRDTSYEQYF
V: TRBV6-5; D: -; J: TRBJ2-1; size: -; DNA: TGTGCCAGCAGGGGGGAGAGTGAGCAGTTCTTC; CDR3: CASRGESEQFF
V: TRBV27; D: -; J: TRBJ1-1; size: -; DNA: TGTGCCAGCAGTTTATACGGACAGCCGAACACTGAAGCTTTCTTT; CDR3: CASSLYGQPNTEAFF
V: TRBV7-9; D: -; J: TRBJ1-4; size: -; DNA: TGTGCCAGCAGCTTGAACAGAGGAAATGAAAAACTGTTTTTT; CDR3: CASSLNRGNEKLFF
V: TRBV28; D: TRBD2; J: TRBJ2-3; size: -; DNA: TGTGCCAGCAGTCCCACGGGGAGCGGGAGGGCTGATACGCAGTATTTT; CDR3: CASSPTGSGRADTQYF
V: TRBV4-1; D: -; J: TRBJ2-7; size: few; DNA: TGCGCCAGCAGCCAAGATTCCAGCAGGGTATACGAGCAGTACTTC; CDR3: CASSQDSSRVYEQYF
V: TRBV11-2; D: -; J: TRBJ1-4; size: -; DNA: TGTGCCAGCAGCGGGCCCACAGGATTCGCAACTAATGAAAAACTGTTTTTT; CDR3: CASSGPTGFATNEKLFF
V: TRBV29-1; D: -; J: TRBJ2-5; size: -; DNA: TGCAGCGAAGGGGACCAAGAGACCCAGTACTTC; CDR3: CSEGDQETQYF
V: TRBV12-5; D: TRBD1; J: TRBJ2-5; size: -; DNA: TGTGCTAGTGGTTCCGGGACAGGGGGCGCGGAGACCCAGTACTTC; CDR3: CASGSGTGGAETQYF
V: TRBV27; D: TRBD1; J: TRBJ2-1; size: -; DNA: TGTGCCAGCAGCCCGTCTCAGGGGGCGCGGAATAATGAGCAGTTCTTC; CDR3: CASSPSQGARNNEQFF
V: TRBV19; D: -; J: TRBJ1-5; size: -; DNA: TGTGCCAGTAGTAGCGGTTACAATCAGCCCCAGCATTTT; CDR3: CASSSGYNQPQHF
V: TRBV27; D: -; J: TRBJ2-1; size: -; DNA: TGTGCCAGCAGTTTAGTCAGGTCTCCTACCAGCTCCTACAATGAGCAGTTCTTC; CDR3: CASSLVRSPTSSYNEQFF
V: TRBV9; D: TRBD2; J: TRBJ2-1; size: few; DNA: TGTGCCAGCAGCGTAGGGCTAGCGGCGGGGAATGAGCAGTTCTTC; CDR3: CASSVGLAAGNEQFF
V: TRBV28; D: -; J: TRBJ2-7; size: -; DNA: TGTGCCAGCAGTTTATATGCGGTCTACGAGCAGTACTTC; CDR3: CASSLYAVYEQYF
V: TRBV19; D: -; J: TRBJ2-7; size: few; DNA: TGTGCCAGTAGTTTTACGTGGGCCTCCTACGAGCAGTACTTC; CDR3: CASSFTWASYEQYF
V: TRBV30; D: -; J: TRBJ2-7; size: once; DNA: TGTGCCTGGAGTGATGAGGACTATAATTGTTCCTACGAGCAGTACTTC; CDR3: CAWSDEDYNCSYEQYF
V: TRBV20-1; D: -; J: TRBJ1-3; size: -; DNA: TGCAGTGCTAGCGCCGGAAACACCATATATTTT; CDR3: CSASAGNTIYF
V: TRBV28; D: -; J: TRBJ2-2; size: medium-sized; DNA: TGTGCCAGCAGTTACACCGGGGAGCTGTTTTTT; CDR3: CASSYTGELFF
V: TRBV2; D: -; J: TRBJ1-1; size: -; DNA: TGTGCCAGCAGCGGGACGGGGGGGACTGAAGCTTTCTTT; CDR3: CASSGTGGTEAFF